The clone carrying this T cell receptor beta chain was counted only a few times. These data are taken from a study of T-cell reconstitution after alpha-beta-depleted transplantation in children. V lost 2 bases to trimming and J lost 6 bases; unmatched junction nucleotides: 5. This CDR3 contains 15 residues. The authors prepared the TCRbeta library with unique molecular identifiers. TCRdb fed the PCR reads into MiXCR, producing one record per CDR3 protein. This table has about 350,000 distinct CDR3 sequences, roughly 14% appearing once. The chain uses TRBV12-3 or TRBV12-4 and TRBJ1-4; TRBD1 aligns across 8 bases. Sequencing used PBMCs, obtained from the stem cell graft. The TCR comes from a human donor who donated a stem cell graft to a child with Fanconi anemia. The CDR3 protein is CASSLLGQGDEKLFF. CDR3 coding DNA: TGTGCCAGCAGTTTACTAGGACAGGGTGATGAAAAACTGTTTTTT.